The 11 T cell receptor beta chains below all came from one sample that was sequenced in a study of blood T cell repertoires in COVID-19. TCRdb's copy holds only in-frame clones and misses some; the assay was immunoSEQ multiplex PCR. The sample has 470,000 or so clones; 70% to 90% are singletons. The sequenced sample was peripheral blood. The receptors come from a human donor in a cohort sampled during active COVID-19.

The chain uses TRBV15 and TRBJ2-1; D gene uncertain. The CDR3 covers 15 residues. The V end was cut by 0 bases, the J end by 5 bases, with 11 bases between. CDR1 and CDR2 (germline): LNHNV, YYDKDF (reference sequence). CDR3: CATSRDQRINNEQFF. The CDR3 nucleotides read TGTGCCACCAGCAGAGACCAGCGTATAAACAATGAGCAGTTCTTC.

CDR3: CASSYDRTYEQYF. The CDR3, as DNA: TGTGCCAGCAGCTATGACAGGACCTACGAGCAGTACTTC. V and J are TRBV13 and TRBJ2-7; a weak D match, TRBD1 (6 bases). This CDR3 region has 13 residues. Trimming took 4 bases from V and 2 from J, leaving 9 bases between them. Germline CDR1 reads PRHDT; CDR2 reads FYEKMQ (reference sequence). Full variable domain (remainder filled in from reference TRBV13 and TRBJ2-7): AAGVIQSPRHLIKEKRETATLKCYPIPRHDTVYWYQQGPGQDPQFLISFYEKMQSDKGSIPDRFSAQQFSDYHSELNMSSLELGDSALYFCASSYDRTYEQYFGPGTRLTVT.

This clone was found a few times. The CDR3 protein is CASSGGYNSPLHF. CDR3 in DNA: TGTGCCAGCAGCGGGGGGTATAATTCACCCCTCCACTTT. The V and J genes are TRBV6-1 and TRBJ1-6; D may be TRBD1 (5 bases). CDR3 length: 13 residues. V lost 6 bases to trimming and J lost 4 bases, with 7 bases between them. Germline CDR1 MNHNS, CDR2 SASEGT.

V and J are TRBV30 and TRBJ2-7, with 8 nucleotides matching TRBD2. V was pared by 4 bases and J by 3 bases, with 11 bases of the junction left unmatched. The CDR3 is 15 residues long. CDR1 and CDR2 (germline): GTSNPN, SVGIG (reference sequence). The CDR3 reads CAWTLAGSQDYEQYF. The CDR3 DNA sequence: TGTGCCTGGACTTTAGCGGGAAGTCAGGACTACGAGCAGTACTTC. Full variable domain (rest looked up from reference TRBV30 and TRBJ2-7): SQTIHQWPATLVQPVGSPLSLECTVEGTSNPNLYWYRQAAGRGLQLLFYSVGIGQISSEVPQNLSASRPQDRQFILSSKKLLLSDSGFYLCAWTLAGSQDYEQYFGPGTRLTVT.

The chain uses TRBV5-6 and TRBJ1-5; no clear D gene. Germline V gives CDR1 SGHDT, CDR2 YYEEEE. V was pared by 5 bases and J by 8 bases, with 8 bases between. The CDR3 sequence is 11 residues long. CDR3 residues: CASSRRKPQHF. CDR3 DNA sequence: TGTGCCAGCAGTCGGAGGAAGCCCCAGCATTTT.

This clone was observed a single time. The DNA of the CDR3 is TGCGCCAGCAGCCAAGAAGGTGTGGTCAGGGGGCGAGCTTTCTTT. Translation: CASSQEGVVRGRAFF. The chain combines TRBV4-1 with TRBJ1-1, with TRBD1 matching 8 bases. The CDR3 covers 15 residues. The germline CDR1 and CDR2 sequences are MGHRA and YSYEKL. The V and J ends lost 0 bases and 10 bases, in that order; junction bases with no gene match: 10.

There are a few counts of this clone. J is TRBJ2-5 and V is TRBV28, with D possibly being TRBD1 (5 bases). Germline-derived CDR1 and CDR2 are MDHEN and SYDVKM. V lost 3 bases and J 2 bases, leaving 13 bases between the germline ends. The CDR3 has 15 residues. The DNA of the CDR3 is TGTGCCAGCAGTTTCCCCCAAAGACAGCAAGAGACCCAGTACTTC. It is translated as CASSFPQRQQETQYF.

J is TRBJ1-2 and V is TRBV5-1; the D is unclear. V dropped 4 bases and J dropped 5 bases, with 18 bases sitting between them. This CDR3 contains 15 residues. Germline CDR1 is SGHRS and CDR2 is YFSETQ. Here the CDR3 reads CASSADVGAGYGYTF. In nucleotides, the CDR3 is TGCGCCAGCAGCGCGGACGTGGGCGCGGGGTATGGCTACACCTTC.

The chain couples TRBV7-9 to TRBJ1-6, with 7 bases matching TRBD1. The CDR3 covers 14 residues. V lost 2 bases and J lost 7; bases outside the gene matches: 2. CDR1 SEHNR and CDR2 FQNEAQ come from the germline V gene (reference sequence). The CDR3 here is CASSLTQGNSPLHF. CDR3 in DNA: TGTGCCAGCAGCTTAACACAGGGGAATTCACCCCTCCACTTT.

This clone was seen a single time. The chain joins TRBV2 to TRBJ1-1; D uncertain. Germline CDR1 is SNHLY and CDR2 is FYNNEI. V dropped 6 bases and J dropped 2 bases, with 16 bases sitting between them. The CDR3 extends over 15 amino acids. CDR3 sequence (DNA): TGTGCCAGCAGGGTTAGACTGGAGGGTAACACTGAAGCTTTCTTT. Translating it yields CASRVRLEGNTEAFF.

This clone was counted only a few times. The chain is built from TRBV11-2 and TRBJ1-2; D is ambiguous. This CDR3 is 15 amino acids long. Looked up from germline, CDR1 is SGHAT and CDR2 is FQNNGV. V shed 5 bases and J shed 3 bases, with 16 bases lying between them. The CDR3 sequence is CASSPGGTQDYGYTF. The CDR3 DNA reads TGTGCCAGCAGCCCCGGAGGAACTCAGGACTATGGCTACACCTTC.